Given below is one T cell receptor (beta chain) in context. This record comes from a study of PD-L1 blockade in urothelial cancer. The repertoire was sequenced with immunoSEQ multiplex PCR; TCRdb's copy has only in-frame clones and lacks some. The sample yields 15,000 to 20,000 clones, around 86% seen once. The time point here: peripheral blood 6 weeks after treatment start. Sample numbers ranged from 1 to 8 per patient, encompassing pretreatment and on-treatment collections. The CDR3 length is 14 residues. V lost 5 bases and J 1 base, leaving 11 bases between the germline ends. Germline V gene data show CDR1 as SGHTA and CDR2 as FQGNSA.

This TCR was sampled from a man in his forties or fifties with urothelial cancer. This chain joins TRBV7-2 and TRBJ1-1; possibly TRBD1 for D (6 bases). Sequences were derived from PBMCs, sampled around atezolizumab (anti-PD-L1) treatment. In nucleotides, the CDR3 is TGTGCCAGCAGCCTGGTACAGGGGAACACTGAAGCTTTCTTT. The encoded protein is CASSLVQGNTEAFF.